Listed below are T cell receptor beta chains from one sample, sequenced in a study of beta chain features in type 1 diabetes. The repertoire was sequenced with immunoSEQ multiplex PCR; TCRdb's copy has only in-frame clones and lacks some. The sample includes about 240,000 clones, 27% of them seen just once. The specimen was central memory CD4+ T cells from blood. The receptors here all came from a man younger than 40 in good health. The CDR3 runs from the conserved cysteine through the conserved F or W. Each record gives: D gene, V gene, clone size, J gene, CDR3 DNA, CDR3 protein. D genes are given only for firm matches. Clone size is not always given. Where it is, it says once, few, many or a class for expanded clones.

D: -; V: TRBV11-2; size: -; J: TRBJ2-1; DNA: TGTGCCAGCAGCTTCGAGAGGGAGCACGAGCAGTTCTTC; CDR3: CASSFEREHEQFF
D: -; V: TRBV4-3; size: few; J: TRBJ2-1; DNA: TGCGCCAGCAGCCAAGGGGGAGTCGGACACAATGAGCAGTTCTTC; CDR3: CASSQGGVGHNEQFF
D: -; V: TRBV7-9; size: few; J: TRBJ2-1; DNA: TGTGCCAGCAGTCCTACAGGAATGCTGGACGATGAGCAGTTCTTC; CDR3: CASSPTGMLDDEQFF
D: TRBD1; V: TRBV10-3; size: -; J: TRBJ2-5; DNA: TGTGCCATCAGTTCAGGGGGAACGGGAGAGACCCAGTACTTC; CDR3: CAISSGGTGETQYF
D: TRBD1; V: TRBV6-5; size: -; J: TRBJ2-3; DNA: TGTGCCAGCAGTTACACCGGGACAGGTCGCACAGATACGCAGTATTTT; CDR3: CASSYTGTGRTDTQYF
D: -; V: TRBV28; size: -; J: TRBJ2-3; DNA: TGTGCCAGCAGTCAGGGGACAGATACGCAGTATTTT; CDR3: CASSQGTDTQYF
D: TRBD1; V: TRBV7-9; size: -; J: TRBJ2-5; DNA: TGTGCCAGCAGGGACGACAGGGCTCAAGAGACCCAGTACTTC; CDR3: CASRDDRAQETQYF
D: -; V: TRBV6-5; size: few; J: TRBJ1-1; DNA: TGTGCCAGCAGTTACTACATGAACACTGAAGCTTTCTTT; CDR3: CASSYYMNTEAFF
D: -; V: TRBV5-1; size: few; J: TRBJ2-5; DNA: TGCGCCAGCAGCTTGGGGGGGACGGCCCAACAAGAGACCCAGTACTTC; CDR3: CASSLGGTAQQETQYF
D: -; V: TRBV29-1; size: -; J: TRBJ2-1; DNA: TGCAGCGCACGGGACACCTCCTACAATGAGCAGTTCTTC; CDR3: CSARDTSYNEQFF
D: -; V: TRBV2; size: -; J: TRBJ1-4; DNA: TGTGCCAGCAGTGGAGGAAGAGGAGGGTTGTATGAAAAACTGTTTTTT; CDR3: CASSGGRGGLYEKLFF
D: -; V: TRBV28; size: few; J: TRBJ1-4; DNA: TGTGCCAGCAGCCAGACTCTGGGCGGTGAAAAACTGTTTTTT; CDR3: CASSQTLGGEKLFF
D: -; V: TRBV11-2; size: -; J: TRBJ1-2; DNA: TGTGCCAGCAGCCGAGACACCGGCTATGGCTACACCTTC; CDR3: CASSRDTGYGYTF
D: TRBD2; V: TRBV29-1; size: few; J: TRBJ2-5; DNA: TGCAGCGTGGTGGGAACTAGCGGACAAGAGACCCAGTACTTC; CDR3: CSVVGTSGQETQYF